Detailed here is one T cell receptor (beta chain). Germline V gives CDR1 ENHRY, CDR2 SYGVKD. This CDR3 has 14 amino acids. V lost 4 bases to trimming and J lost 1 base, with 8 bases between them. The data originate from a study of blood T cells in healthy people across ages. With a J-beta primer mix and a sample-barcoded 5' primer, a second PCR ran about 7 to 11 cycles. Every molecule of cDNA carried a tag from a template-switch adaptor with 12 random nucleotides. A single record per CDR3 protein comes from TCRdb applying MiXCR to the 5' RACE reads. Among around 1,600,000 distinct CDR3 sequences, around 40% were seen once, and the ten largest hold more than 4%.

The source is a woman aged 18-29 years in good health. The genes are TRBV10-3 and TRBJ1-5, with D possibly matching TRBD1 (5 bases). Sequences were obtained from blood. CDR3 in amino acids: CAISGGRSNQPQHF. The CDR3 bases are TGTGCCATCAGTGGGGGCCGGAGCAATCAGCCCCAGCATTTT.